The rows below give T cell receptor beta chains drawn from one sample of a study of T cell responses to AZD1222 COVID-19 vaccine. Sequenced by immunoSEQ multiplex PCR; TCRdb stores in-frame clones only, minus some. Here the sample spans about 150,000 clones, less than 90% being singletons. Here the sequenced sample was peripheral blood, taken on day 0 of AZD1222 vaccination. The origin of the receptors is an adult in good health. The CDR3 runs from the conserved cysteine through the conserved F or W. D genes are given only for firm matches. Where a row states a size, it is once, few, many or the class of an expanded clone; other rows omit it.

>TRBD1|TRBV9|NA|TRBJ2-7
CASSAGTGGYEQYF
TGTGCCAGCAGCGCAGGGACAGGGGGCTACGAGCAGTACTTC
>NA|TRBV11-2|NA|TRBJ2-5
CASSLGIVQETQYF
TGTGCCAGCAGCCTAGGGATAGTCCAAGAGACCCAGTACTTC
>NA|TRBV4-1|NA|TRBJ2-1
CASSQLEMTGMAGEPYNEQFF
TGCGCCAGCAGCCAACTTGAGATGACAGGGATGGCGGGAGAACCTTACAATGAGCAGTTCTTC
>TRBD2|TRBV19|once|TRBJ2-7
CASSTSGGYEQYF
TGTGCCAGTAGTACTAGCGGGGGGTACGAGCAGTACTTC
>TRBD2|TRBV4-3|NA|TRBJ2-1
CASSQRAGGPSREQFF
TGCGCCAGCAGCCAACGAGCGGGGGGGCCGTCCAGAGAGCAGTTCTTC
>TRBD1|TRBV4-1|NA|TRBJ1-1
CASSHPGQGEGAFF
TGCGCCAGCAGCCACCCGGGACAGGGAGAAGGTGCTTTCTTT
>NA|TRBV7-7|NA|TRBJ1-1
CASSARGMNTEAFF
TGTGCCAGCAGTGCTAGGGGAATGAACACTGAAGCTTTCTTT
>TRBD1|TRBV19|once|TRBJ1-6
CASSLTGETNSPLHF
TGTGCCAGTAGTTTGACAGGGGAGACTAATTCACCCCTCCACTTT
>NA|TRBV3-1/TRBV3-2|NA|TRBJ1-1
CASRARDGNTEAFF
TGTGCCAGCAGGGCCCGGGACGGGAACACTGAAGCTTTCTTT
>TRBD1|TRBV19|NA|TRBJ2-7
CASSELRDRGVEQYF
TGTGCCAGTAGTGAGCTCCGGGACAGGGGCGTCGAGCAGTACTTC
>NA|TRBV3-1/TRBV3-2|once|TRBJ1-5
CASSLGTPALNQPQHF
TGTGCCAGCAGCCTCGGGACACCCGCTCTCAATCAGCCCCAGCATTTT
>NA|TRBV28|NA|TRBJ2-7
CASSPPRGWYEQYF
TGTGCCAGCAGCCCACCCCGGGGCTGGTACGAGCAGTACTTC
>NA|TRBV6-2/TRBV6-3|NA|TRBJ1-5
CASSYSSIPAQHF
TGTGCCAGCAGTTACTCGAGTATTCCAGCCCAGCATTTT
>NA|TRBV21-1|NA|TRBJ1-2
CASSMGQNYGYTF
TGTGCCAGCAGCATGGGACAGAACTATGGCTACACCTTC
>NA|TRBV5-8|few|TRBJ1-2
CASSLGRGSGGYTF
TGTGCCAGCAGCTTGGGCAGGGGATCGGGTGGCTACACCTTC
>TRBD1|TRBV4-1|once|TRBJ1-4
CASSQGDREDEKLFF
TGCGCCAGCAGCCAAGGGGACAGGGAGGATGAAAAACTGTTTTTT
>NA|TRBV19|NA|TRBJ1-5
CASSIGQAGNQPQHF
TGTGCCAGTAGTATAGGCCAAGCGGGCAATCAGCCCCAGCATTTT
>NA|TRBV7-9|NA|TRBJ1-2
CASSLVEGRRGYTF
TGTGCCAGCAGCCTAGTTGAGGGGCGGCGTGGCTACACCTTC
>TRBD2|TRBV4-1|NA|TRBJ2-3
CASSQVSGGGTDTQYF
TGCGCCAGCAGCCAAGTAAGCGGGGGTGGGACAGATACGCAGTATTTT
>NA|TRBV9|NA|TRBJ2-2
CASSVVANTGELFF
TGTGCCAGCAGCGTAGTCGCCAACACCGGGGAGCTGTTTTTT
>NA|TRBV28|once|TRBJ1-3
CASSLTAGSGNTIYF
TGTGCCAGCAGTTTAACCGCAGGATCTGGAAACACCATATATTTT
>TRBD1|TRBV4-2|NA|TRBJ2-7
CASSPRDRDYEQYF
TGTGCCAGCAGCCCCCGGGACAGGGACTACGAGCAGTACTTC
>NA|TRBV6-6|NA|TRBJ1-3
CASSPGGFDTIYF
TGTGCCAGCAGTCCGGGGGGATTTGACACCATATATTTT
>NA|TRBV6-2/TRBV6-3|once|TRBJ1-2
CASSYSGQILAPYTF
TGTGCCAGCAGTTACTCCGGGCAGATCTTAGCCCCCTACACCTTC
>NA|TRBV5-8|NA|TRBJ2-7
CASSLWSYEQYF
TGTGCCAGCAGCTTGTGGTCCTACGAGCAGTACTTC
>NA|TRBV2|NA|TRBJ1-2
CASTGQSNYGYTF
TGTGCCAGCACGGGGCAATCTAACTATGGCTACACCTTC
>NA|TRBV12-3/TRBV12-4|NA|TRBJ1-5
CASSLGDSQPQHF
TGTGCCAGCAGTTTAGGTGACTCCCAGCCCCAGCATTTT
>NA|TRBV28|NA|TRBJ1-2
CASSPIPVYGYTF
TGTGCCAGCAGTCCCATTCCCGTCTATGGCTACACCTTC
>TRBD1|TRBV28|NA|TRBJ1-4
CASSLLGQGANEKLFF
TGTGCCAGCAGTTTACTGGGTCAGGGGGCAAATGAAAAACTGTTTTTT
>TRBD1|TRBV6-1|NA|TRBJ1-3
CASREQGNLLSGNTIYF
TGTGCCAGCAGAGAACAGGGGAACCTCCTCTCTGGAAACACCATATATTTT
>NA|TRBV3-1/TRBV3-2|NA|TRBJ1-2
CASSPVAGIGYGYTF
TGTGCCAGCAGCCCTGTGGCGGGAATCGGCTATGGCTACACCTTC
>NA|TRBV6-5|NA|TRBJ1-2
CASSYSTANYGYTF
TGTGCCAGCAGTTACTCGACGGCGAACTATGGCTACACCTTC
>TRBD1|TRBV7-9|once|TRBJ1-1
CASSRRTGGYEAFF
TGTGCCAGCAGCCGAAGGACAGGAGGGTATGAAGCTTTCTTT
>TRBD2|TRBV18|NA|TRBJ2-1
CASSPRLAGEAEQFF
TGTGCCAGCTCACCCCGACTAGCGGGGGAGGCTGAGCAGTTCTTC
>TRBD2|TRBV11-2|once|TRBJ2-1
CASSFRLADQNEQFF
TGTGCCAGCAGCTTCCGACTAGCGGACCAGAATGAGCAGTTCTTC
>NA|TRBV7-2|NA|TRBJ1-1
CASSSPHLIGGAFF
TGTGCCAGCAGCTCCCCGCACCTAATCGGGGGAGCTTTCTTT
>NA|TRBV7-2|NA|TRBJ1-2
CASSLGPENYGYTF
TGTGCCAGCAGCTTAGGGCCAGAGAACTATGGCTACACCTTC
>NA|TRBV11-3|once|TRBJ2-3
CASSLGQAASTDTQYF
TGTGCCAGCAGCTTAGGACAGGCGGCCAGCACAGATACGCAGTATTTT
>NA|TRBV5-1|NA|TRBJ1-2
CASSLSYSGLDGYTF
TGCGCCAGCAGCTTGTCTTACTCTGGCCTGGATGGCTACACCTTC
>TRBD1|TRBV11-2|NA|TRBJ2-7
CASSLLGGQVNF
TGTGCCAGCAGCCTCCTAGGGGGACAGGTTAACTTC
>TRBD2|TRBV10-3|NA|TRBJ2-2
CAITPVAGGGELFF
TGTGCCATCACCCCGGTCGCGGGGGGCGGGGAGCTGTTTTTT
>TRBD1|TRBV5-1|NA|TRBJ1-2
CASSNPGQLLLNYGYTF
TGCGCCAGCAGCAATCCGGGACAGTTACTCCTTAACTATGGCTACACCTTC
>NA|TRBV28|NA|TRBJ2-3
CASLPGTVKTDTQYF
TGTGCCAGCCTACCCGGGACGGTAAAGACAGATACGCAGTATTTT
>TRBD2|TRBV4-3|NA|TRBJ2-1
CASSQDVLAGGTEQFF
TGCGCCAGCAGCCAAGACGTCCTAGCGGGGGGTACCGAGCAGTTCTTC
>NA|TRBV3-1/TRBV3-2|few|TRBJ1-3
CASSQGNTIYF
TGTGCCAGCAGCCAAGGAAACACCATATATTTT
>NA|TRBV6-4|NA|TRBJ2-7
CASSDPYQSIPSEQYF
TGTGCCAGCAGTGATCCCTATCAATCTATCCCTAGCGAGCAGTACTTC
>NA|TRBV2|NA|TRBJ2-7
CASRGSTESSYEQYF
TGTGCCAGCAGGGGATCGACGGAGAGCTCCTACGAGCAGTACTTC
>NA|TRBV7-2|NA|TRBJ2-7
CASSPSVGNSYEQYF
TGTGCCAGCAGCCCCTCAGTGGGGAATTCCTACGAGCAGTACTTC
>NA|TRBV10-3|NA|TRBJ2-5
CAISENHQETQYF
TGTGCCATCAGTGAGAACCACCAAGAGACCCAGTACTTC
>NA|TRBV5-4|NA|TRBJ1-1
CASSLEDATEAFF
TGTGCCAGCAGCTTGGAGGATGCCACTGAAGCTTTCTTT
>TRBD2|TRBV5-1|NA|TRBJ2-3
CASSLASSGSTDTQYF
TGCGCCAGCAGCTTGGCGTCTAGCGGTAGCACAGATACGCAGTATTTT
>TRBD1|TRBV9|NA|TRBJ1-3
CASSVGRGPGNTIYF
TGTGCCAGCAGCGTAGGGAGGGGGCCTGGAAACACCATATATTTT